This T cell receptor (beta chain) was retrieved from a study of OX40 agonist ivuxolimab in advanced cancers. Samples of blood were obtained at baseline, on cycle 4 day 1, and on cycle 7 day 1. The assay was immunoSEQ multiplex PCR, and TCRdb's table has in-frame clones only and misses some. This sample has over 85,000 clones, with roughly nine tenths found just once. Germline CDR1 reads SEHNR; CDR2 reads FQNEAQ (reference sequence). This CDR3 is built from 17 residues. Germline trimming cut 2 bases from V and 2 bases from J; bases unmatched to any gene: 10. The TCR sequence derives from an adult with an advanced solid tumor such as melanoma, head and neck, liver or kidney cancer. Specimen: CD4+ or CD8+ T cells sorted from blood, collected in a trial of the OX40 agonist ivuxolimab. V and J are TRBV7-9 and TRBJ2-3; 7 bases are shared with TRBD2. The CDR3 loop is CASSLMRASGNTDTQYF. Written as DNA, the CDR3 is TGTGCCAGCAGCTTAATGCGGGCCAGCGGGAACACAGATACGCAGTATTTT.